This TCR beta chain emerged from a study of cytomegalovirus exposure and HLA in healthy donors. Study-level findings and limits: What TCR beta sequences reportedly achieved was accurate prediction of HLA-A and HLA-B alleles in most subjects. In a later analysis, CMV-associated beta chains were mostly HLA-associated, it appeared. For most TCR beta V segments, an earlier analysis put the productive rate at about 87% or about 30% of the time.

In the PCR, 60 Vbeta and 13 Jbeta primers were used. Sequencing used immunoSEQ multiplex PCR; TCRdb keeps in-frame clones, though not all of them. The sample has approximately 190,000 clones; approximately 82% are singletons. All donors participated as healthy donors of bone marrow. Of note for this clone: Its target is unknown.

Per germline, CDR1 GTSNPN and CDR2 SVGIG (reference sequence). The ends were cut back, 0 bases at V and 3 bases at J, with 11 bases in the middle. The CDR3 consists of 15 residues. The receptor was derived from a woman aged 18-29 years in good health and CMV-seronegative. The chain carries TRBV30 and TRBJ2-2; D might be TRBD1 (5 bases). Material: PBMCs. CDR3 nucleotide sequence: TGTGCCTGGAGTGTTAGGGCAGGGTACACCGGGGAGCTGTTTTTT. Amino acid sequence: CAWSVRAGYTGELFF. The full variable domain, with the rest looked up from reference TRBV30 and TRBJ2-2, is SQTIHQWPATLVQPVGSPLSLECTVEGTSNPNLYWYRQAAGRGLQLLFYSVGIGQISSEVPQNLSASRPQDRQFILSSKKLLLSDSGFYLCAWSVRAGYTGELFFGEGSRLTVL.